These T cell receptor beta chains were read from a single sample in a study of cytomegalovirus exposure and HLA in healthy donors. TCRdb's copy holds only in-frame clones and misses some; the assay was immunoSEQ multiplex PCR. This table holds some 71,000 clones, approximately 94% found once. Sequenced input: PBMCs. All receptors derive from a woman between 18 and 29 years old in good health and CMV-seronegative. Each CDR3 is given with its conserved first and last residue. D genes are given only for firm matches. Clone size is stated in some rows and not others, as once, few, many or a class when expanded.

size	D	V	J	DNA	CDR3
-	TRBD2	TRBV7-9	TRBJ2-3	TGTGCCAGCAGCCTACTAGCGGCGGTCACAGATACGCAGTATTTT	CASSLLAAVTDTQYF
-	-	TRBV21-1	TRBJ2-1	TGTGCCAGCGGCTCGCTCCCCGGGACTCGACCCTACAATGAGCAGTTCTTC	CASGSLPGTRPYNEQFF
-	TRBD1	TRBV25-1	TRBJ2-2	TGTGCCAGCAGGCACAGGGGATCCACCGGGGAGCTGTTTTTT	CASRHRGSTGELFF
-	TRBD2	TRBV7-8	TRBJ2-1	TGTGCCAGCAGTTTCCCTACCGTTGGTCTAGCGGGGGGGCGGGAGCAGTTCTTC	CASSFPTVGLAGGREQFF
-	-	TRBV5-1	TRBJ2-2	TGCGCCAGCAGGAGGAGGGCAGGGCTATCATTGAACACCGGGGAGCTGTTTTTT	CASRRRAGLSLNTGELFF
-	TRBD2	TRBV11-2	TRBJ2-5	TGTGCCAGCAGCTTCGGGGTAGCGGGCGAGACCCAGTACTTC	CASSFGVAGETQYF
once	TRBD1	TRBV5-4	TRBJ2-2	TGTGCCAGCAGCTTGGTGAGGGGGCGGAACACCGGGGAGCTGTTTTTT	CASSLVRGRNTGELFF
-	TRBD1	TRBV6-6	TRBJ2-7	TGTGCCAGCAGTCCTGGACAGGGAGGAACCGAGCAGTACTTC	CASSPGQGGTEQYF
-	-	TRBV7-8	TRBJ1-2	TGTGCCAGCAGCCCCTGGGGGCGGATGGCAGACACTAACTATGGCTACACCTTC	CASSPWGRMADTNYGYTF
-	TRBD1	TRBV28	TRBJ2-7	TGTGCCAGCAGTACACCGGGACAGTCTTTGAAGCAGTACTTC	CASSTPGQSLKQYF
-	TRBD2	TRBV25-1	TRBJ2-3	TGTGCCAGCAGCGACAAGCGGGAGGCGGGAGATACGCAGTATTTT	CASSDKREAGDTQYF
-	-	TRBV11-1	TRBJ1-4	TGTGCCAGCAGCTTAGTTCCCGGAGCAACTAATGAAAAACTGTTTTTT	CASSLVPGATNEKLFF
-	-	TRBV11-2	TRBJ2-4	TGTGCCAGCAGCTTCCAACAGGGGGGGACCAAAAACATTCAGTACTTC	CASSFQQGGTKNIQYF
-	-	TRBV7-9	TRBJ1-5	TGTGCCAGCAGCTCTACTCTCAGGGGTCATCAGCCCCAGCATTTT	CASSSTLRGHQPQHF
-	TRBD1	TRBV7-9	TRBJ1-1	TGTGCCAGCAGCCTCGGACAGGGAGCTTTCTTT	CASSLGQGAFF
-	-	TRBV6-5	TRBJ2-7	TGTGCCAGCAGTGAGGCCAAGTTGCGGGAGCAGTACTTC	CASSEAKLREQYF
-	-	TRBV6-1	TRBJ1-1	TGTGCCAGCAGTGAATTCCAGTACACAGGGAACACTGAAGCTTTCTTT	CASSEFQYTGNTEAFF
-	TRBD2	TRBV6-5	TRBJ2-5	TGTGCCAGCAGTTACGTTAGCGGGCGCCAAGAGACCCAGTACTTC	CASSYVSGRQETQYF
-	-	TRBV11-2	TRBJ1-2	TGTGCCAGCAGCCCTGGCGGACTCAACTATGGCTACACCTTC	CASSPGGLNYGYTF
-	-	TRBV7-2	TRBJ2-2	TGTGCCAGCAGCTTAGTAGGCGGGGCGAACACCGGGGAGCTGTTTTTT	CASSLVGGANTGELFF
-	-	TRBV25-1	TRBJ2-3	TGTGCCAGCAGTGACGAGGGTTTGTATACGCAGTATTTT	CASSDEGLYTQYF
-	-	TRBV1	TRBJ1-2	TGCACCAGCAGCCAAGCTTCGGTAGAGGGGGCGTGCAATGGCTACACCTTC	CTSSQASVEGACNGYTF
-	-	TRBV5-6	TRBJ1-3	TGTGCCAGCAGCTTTACAGGGTTCAACTCTGGAAACACCATATATTTT	CASSFTGFNSGNTIYF